Detailed here is one TCR beta chain. This clonotype was observed a few times. Its specific antigen is unknown. No base qualities exist here, and no much larger clone lies one base off it. The data are from a study of T cells after yellow fever vaccination (dated 2019 in TCRdb). For context, the study as a whole: Libraries from fractions with low cell numbers were prepared with the SMART-Seq v4 Ultra Low Input RNA kit. Bulk TCR alpha and beta repertoires were sequenced longitudinally to track T-cell clones before and after primary and booster YFV17D yellow fever vaccination. Two healthy male donors, one aged 18 to 30 and one aged 30 to 40 years, made up the cohort. Blood samples were taken at several timepoints before and after primary and secondary immunization, and bulk PBMC replicates and cell subsets were isolated.

CDR1 and CDR2 were assigned from the germline V gene (reference sequence) as WNHNN and SYGVQD. The CDR3 contains 14 residues, cysteine and phenylalanine counted. CDR3 DNA only is kept here, 42 bases in frame from base 1. V is reduced by 0 bases and J by 6 bases, leaving a spacing of 12 bases between them. Broader findings and caveats from the paper: Only a couple of donors were included in the study, so the extent to which the findings can be generalized is limited. A small fraction of clonotypes showed up in both the CD4 and CD8 compartments, probably as a result of convergent recombination. The secondary T-cell response was weaker than the primary response but faster, peaking on day 5 instead of day 15. Most clones expanded after primary vaccination were re-detected after the booster (almost 98% of CD4 and around 86% of CD8), suggesting broad memory maintenance. Because abundant contaminating clonotypes from the bulk population could be contained in FACS-sorted repertoires, computational filtering was required.

The treatment or condition label for this specimen denotes: live attenuated yellow fever vaccine strain. At each blood-draw timepoint, two biological replicates of bulk PBMCs were collected. PBMCs were isolated from peripheral blood using a standard Ficoll-Paque protocol. RNA was extracted with TriZol from bulk PBMCs, CD4 and CD8 fractions, and dextramer-positive and dextramer-negative fractions. TCR cDNA was synthesized by 5'RACE template switching, which introduced a universal primer site and unique molecular identifiers. Priming for cDNA synthesis came from both the TCR alpha and TCR beta constant segments. Library amplification used two PCR steps, and the second PCR step added sample barcodes and sequencing adapters. Sequencing of libraries was performed on Illumina HiSeq 2500 (2x100 bp) or NovaSeq (2x150 bp). The original pipeline was this. MIGEC was used to demultiplex reads and collapse the reads into UMI consensus sequences, and MiXCR was used for V(D)J alignment. Clonotypes responding to the vaccine were identified with edgeR on replicate PBMC samples, with the criteria of FDR below 0.01 and a log2 fold change above 5 up to day 15. CD4 or CD8 identity was assigned to each bulk clonotype according to whether the clonotype was present at higher abundance in the sequenced CD4 repertoire or the sequenced CD8 repertoire. Starting from the raw public reads, TCRdb applied fastp trimming at Q25, assembled clones with MiXCR and retained in-frame beta chains. Each CDR3 protein gets just one entry, which takes the most common genes and DNA from the rows behind it. These V and J calls derive from TCRdb rather than the authors' analysis. The sample table contains about 630,000 distinct CDR3 sequences; only one count was recorded for over 9% of them. Jointly, the top ten make up about 16% of the sample.

The sequence is built from TRBV10-1 and TRBJ2-7; tentative D gene TRBD2, with 5 bases matching. The sequence derives from a man aged 25 to 40 who received the YFV17D yellow fever vaccine. The starting material was PBMCs, obtained on the day of the yellow fever booster vaccination. The CDR3 here reads CASSESPGLSEQYF. The bases are TGCGCCAGCAGTGAGTCGCCGGGGTTAAGCGAGCAGTACTTC.